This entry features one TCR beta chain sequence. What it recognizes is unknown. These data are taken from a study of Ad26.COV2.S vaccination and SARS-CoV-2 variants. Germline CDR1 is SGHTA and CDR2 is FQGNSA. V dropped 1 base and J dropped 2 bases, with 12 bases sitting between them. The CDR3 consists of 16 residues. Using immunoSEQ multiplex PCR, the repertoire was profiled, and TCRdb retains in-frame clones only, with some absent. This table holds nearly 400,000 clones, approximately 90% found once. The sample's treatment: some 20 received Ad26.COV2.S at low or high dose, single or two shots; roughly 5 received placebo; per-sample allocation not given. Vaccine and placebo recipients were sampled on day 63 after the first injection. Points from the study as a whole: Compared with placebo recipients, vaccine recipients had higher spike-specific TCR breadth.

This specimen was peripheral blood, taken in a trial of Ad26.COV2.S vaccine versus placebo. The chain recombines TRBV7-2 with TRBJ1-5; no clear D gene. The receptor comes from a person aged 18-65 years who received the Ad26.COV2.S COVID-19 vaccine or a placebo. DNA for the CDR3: TGTGCCAGCAGCTTAGAGGGAGTGAGGGGCAATCAGCCCCAGCATTTT. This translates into CASSLEGVRGNQPQHF.